The 9 T cell receptor beta chains listed next were all sequenced from one sample in a study of cytomegalovirus exposure and HLA in healthy donors. Amplification used 60 Vbeta primers and 13 Jbeta primers. Using immunoSEQ multiplex PCR, the repertoire was profiled, and TCRdb retains in-frame clones only, with some absent. The profile shows 120,000 or so clones, more than 80% of them singletons. The sequencing input was PBMCs. The receptors here all came from a man between 25 and 39 years old in good health and CMV-seropositive.

The chain recombines TRBV4-1 with TRBJ1-2; a possible D gene is TRBD1 (5 bases). V was cut by 3 bases and J by 5 bases, with 10 bases left in between. The CDR3 has 13 residues. CDR1 MGHRA and CDR2 YSYEKL come from the germline V gene. The CDR3: CASSQTAQYGYTF. In nucleotides, the CDR3 is TGCGCCAGCAGCCAGACAGCCCAGTATGGCTACACCTTC.

This chain joins TRBV15 and TRBJ2-5; 7 bases agree with TRBD1. The germline CDR1 and CDR2 sequences are LNHNV and YYDKDF (reference sequence). With 0 bases clipped from V and 4 bases from J, the junction kept 8 bases outside the gene matches. The CDR3 consists of 16 residues. The CDR3 protein is CATSREAGGVGETQYF. In nucleotides, the CDR3 is TGTGCCACCAGCAGAGAGGCAGGGGGAGTCGGAGAGACCCAGTACTTC.

This clone was observed a single time. The chain's CDR3 is CASRQGPGANYGYTF. As DNA, the CDR3 is TGTGCCAGCCGGCAGGGACCGGGAGCTAACTATGGCTACACCTTC. The J gene is TRBJ1-2, the V gene TRBV2; D perhaps matches TRBD1 (5 bases). The germline V and J ends were trimmed by 8 bases and 0 bases, with 16 bases remaining between them. This CDR3 is built from 15 residues. Germline V CDR1 and CDR2: SNHLY, FYNNEI.

The genes are TRBV30 and TRBJ1-2, with 7 bases that match TRBD1. V trimming: 4 bases; J trimming: 6 bases; junction bases outside the gene matches: 11. CDR3 length: 14 residues. The germline CDR1 and CDR2 sequences are GTSNPN and SVGIG (reference sequence). This CDR3 is CAWTSTGSWHGYTF. CDR3 bases: TGTGCCTGGACCTCGACAGGGAGTTGGCATGGCTACACCTTC.

The chain links TRBV2 to TRBJ1-1, with D unclear. The CDR3 sequence is 12 residues long. With 5 bases removed from V and 6 bases from J, the gap between germline ends came to 10 bases. Per germline, CDR1 SNHLY and CDR2 FYNNEI. CDR3 sequence reads: CASSRVSAEAFF. The CDR3 coding sequence is TGTGCCAGCAGTCGGGTCTCGGCTGAAGCTTTCTTT.

The chain links TRBV11-2 to TRBJ2-2; 9 nucleotides line up with TRBD1. Germline trimming cut 4 bases from V and 5 bases from J; bases unmatched to any gene: 5. Germline V gene sequence: CDR1 SGHAT, CDR2 FQNNGV. The CDR3 spans 15 residues. The CDR3 DNA reads TGTGCCAGCAGCTGGACAGGGGTCGGGACCGGGGAGCTGTTTTTT. Translating it yields CASSWTGVGTGELFF.

The V call is TRBV6-1, the J call TRBJ2-4, with a possible D match to TRBD1 (6 bases). Trimming took off 1 base at V and 9 bases at J, with 13 bases between the two ends. The CDR3 has 14 amino acids. Looked up from germline, CDR1 is MNHNS and CDR2 is SASEGT. The CDR3 sequence: CASSEGLQGGIQYF. In nucleotides, the CDR3 is TGTGCCAGCAGTGAAGGTTTACAGGGTGGCATTCAGTACTTC.

The CDR3 region has the DNA TGTGCCAGCAGGCCTAGGGACAGGGAGACCCAGTACTTC. It is translated as CASRPRDRETQYF. This chain connects TRBV7-3 to TRBJ2-5; 8 positions match TRBD1. Losses at the gene ends were 6 bases for V and 5 bases for J; bases not matched to a gene: 5. CDR1 and CDR2 (germline): SGHTA, FQGTGA. The CDR3 runs 13 residues.

This clone was observed a single time. This chain uses TRBV30 with TRBJ1-2; a possible D gene is TRBD1 (5 bases). Germline V gene lookup returns CDR1 GTSNPN and CDR2 SVGIG (reference sequence). The length of the CDR3 is 15 residues. V was pared by 4 bases and J by 1 base, with 16 bases between. The CDR3 DNA sequence: TGTGCCTGGACCCACGCGGGGGGAAGTAACTATGGCTACACCTTC. It is translated as CAWTHAGGSNYGYTF.